This T cell receptor beta chain is drawn from a study of blood T cell repertoires in COVID-19. Background on the study: Samples representing acute and convalescent COVID-19 were sourced from the United States, Italy and Spain. From T cells, B-cell-depleted T cells, or PBMCs came the material, which was cDNA or gDNA.

Methods used by the authors: Amplification with reference gene primers provided the estimates of nucleated cell counts. Measured with immunoSEQ multiplex PCR; TCRdb has only the in-frame clones, and not every one. From that table come the V and J calls and clone size; the DNA was used to work out D and trimming. This sample has almost 80,000 clones; approximately 92% occur once, and the top ten carry 0.7% to 0.9%. V shed 4 bases, J shed 1 base, and the junction held 6 bases outside the gene matches. The CDR3 is 15 amino acids. CDR1 and CDR2 (germline): KGHSH, LQKENI. The chain links TRBV18 to TRBJ1-1; 7 bases match TRBD1. This TCR was sampled from an elderly woman with acute or convalescent COVID-19. Source material: peripheral blood. CDR3 region: CASSRETGWNTEAFF. The CDR3 nucleotides read TGTGCCAGCTCACGAGAGACAGGGTGGAACACTGAAGCTTTCTTT.